The following is a T cell receptor beta chain sequence with its context. The sample is drawn from a study of blood T cell repertoires in COVID-19. Study as a whole: The United States, Italy and Spain were the sources of the acute and convalescent COVID-19 samples. Sources were T cells, B-cell-depleted T cells, or PBMCs; the material itself was cDNA or gDNA.

Germline V gene sequence: CDR1 KGHSH, CDR2 LQKENI. Trimming at V came to 3 bases and at J to 3 bases, leaving 6 bases not matched to a gene. CDR3 length equals 16 residues. The method was immunoSEQ multiplex PCR; TCRdb's version includes in-frame clones alone and lacks a portion of them. The sample contains roughly 170,000 clones, more than 75% of which appear only once. The chain uses TRBV18 and TRBJ1-5, with 9 bases matching TRBD1. Sequenced input: peripheral blood. The TCR sequence derives from a man aged 35 to 55 with active or convalescent COVID-19. CDR3 sequence (DNA): TGTGCCAGCTCACCGGTGGACAGGGGCCCCAATCAGCCCCAGCATTTT. Translated, it gives CASSPVDRGPNQPQHF.